A single sample gave rise to the 20 T cell receptor beta chains below, sequenced in a study of early T cells in non-severe SARS-CoV-2 infection. TCRdb analysed the 5' RACE reads with MiXCR anew, one entry per CDR3 protein. This table has about 39,000 distinct CDR3 sequences, 7.1% appearing once. Sample: whole blood. The receptors come from an adult who was a healthcare worker with PCR-confirmed SARS-CoV-2 infection or an uninfected control (not recorded which).

About this clonotype: A read error may be the cause here, since a much bigger clone is one base away. The genes are TRBV7-3 and TRBJ2-5; no clear D. There are 13 residues in the CDR3. Looked up from germline, CDR1 is SGHTA and CDR2 is FQGTGA. CDR3 sequence (DNA): TGTGTCAGCAGCTTAAGGCCGCAAGAGACCCAGTACTTC. The encoded protein is CVSSLRPQETQYF.

The chain couples TRBV6-2 or TRBV6-3 to TRBJ1-1; 9 positions match TRBD1. CDR3 length: 12 residues. Per the germline V gene, CDR1 is MNHEY and CDR2 is SVGEGT. With V trimmed by 7 bases and J by 5 bases, 2 bases remained unmatched. CDR3 protein: CASTDRGTEAFF. CDR3 DNA: TGTGCCAGCACTGACAGGGGGACTGAAGCTTTCTTT.

This clonotype has a count of ten or more. The chain joins TRBV4-1 to TRBJ1-2; 7 bases agree with TRBD1. This CDR3 is built from 16 residues. The germline V gene encodes CDR1 MGHRA and CDR2 YSYEKL. V gave up 0 bases and J gave up 4 bases; unmatched junction bases: 8. The CDR3 nucleotides are TGCGCCAGCAGCCAAGATTCCGCAGGGGGTAGCTATGGCTACACCTTC. This gives the protein CASSQDSAGGSYGYTF.

V and J are TRBV5-6 and TRBJ2-3; D is ambiguous. V was trimmed by 5 bases and J by 0 bases, leaving 10 bases between them. Germline CDR1 and CDR2: SGHDT and YYEEEE. The length of the CDR3 is 14 residues. The DNA of the CDR3 is TGTGCCAGCAGACTCGCACCTAGCACAGATACGCAGTATTTT. Amino acid sequence: CASRLAPSTDTQYF.

This clonotype showed up just a few times. The gene calls are TRBV27 and TRBJ1-1, with D unresolved. This CDR3 comprises 14 residues. V was pared by 3 bases and J by 6 bases, with 14 bases between. Per the germline V gene, CDR1 is MNHEY and CDR2 is SMNVEV (reference sequence). The DNA of the CDR3 is TGTGCCAGCAGTTTGGGCACCGTGAAAGCTGAAGCTTTCTTT. This encodes CASSLGTVKAEAFF.

J is TRBJ1-5 and V is TRBV4-3; D possibly corresponds to TRBD1 (5 bases). V gave up 0 bases and J gave up 7 bases, with 13 bases separating them. The germline V gene has CDR1 LGHNA and CDR2 YSLEER. The CDR3 length is 15 residues. The CDR3 coding sequence is TGCGCCAGCAGCCAAGATTATGGGACGGGCCAGCCCCAGCATTTT. Amino acids: CASSQDYGTGQPQHF.

This clonotype was counted ten times or more. The gene calls are TRBV18 and TRBJ2-3; 7 bases are shared with TRBD2. This CDR3 spans 14 amino acids. V shed 10 bases and J 0 bases; nucleotides not matched to a gene: 7. Germline lookup yields CDR1 KGHSH and CDR2 LQKENI. DNA of the CDR3: TGTGCCACTTCCCTCGGGGGGAGCACAGATACGCAGTATTTT. This translates into CATSLGGSTDTQYF.

The rearrangement joins TRBV5-4 to TRBJ2-1, with 8 positions matching TRBD2. Trimming at V came to 5 bases and at J to 4 bases, leaving 11 bases not matched to a gene. Germline loops: CDR1 SGHNT, CDR2 YYREEE (reference sequence). The CDR3 runs 16 residues. The CDR3 reads CASSPGGLSEYNEQFF. In DNA form, the CDR3 reads TGTGCCAGCAGTCCGGGGGGGCTCTCCGAATACAATGAGCAGTTCTTC.

In its sample, this clonotype is medium-sized. The V and J genes are TRBV7-6 and TRBJ2-3, with 10 bases lining up with TRBD2. The CDR3 has 16 amino acids. The V and J ends lost 1 base and 4 bases, in that order; junction bases with no gene match: 5. Germline-derived CDR1 and CDR2 are SGHVS and FNYEAQ. The CDR3 loop is CASSLDASGGSDTQYF. CDR3 bases: TGTGCCAGCAGCTTAGATGCTAGCGGGGGCTCAGATACGCAGTATTTT.

In this sample, this clonotype turned up many times. The chain employs TRBV10-1 and TRBJ2-7; no reliable D call. The CDR3 totals 14 residues. Trimming pared 6 bases from V and 2 bases from J, leaving 14 bases between. The germline gives CDR1 WNHNN, CDR2 SYGVQD (reference sequence). CDR3 residues: CASSHWESPYEQYF. For the CDR3, the DNA is TGCGCCAGCAGCCACTGGGAAAGCCCCTACGAGCAGTACTTC.

This clonotype was observed a handful of times. This sequence joins TRBV7-2 and TRBJ2-5; D call uncertain. Germline CDR1 reads SGHTA; CDR2 reads FQGNSA. V lost 5 bases, J lost 0 bases, and 10 bases lay in between. The CDR3 sequence is 14 residues long. CDR3 nucleotides: TGTGCCAGCAGCCCCTATGGGGACCAAGAGACCCAGTACTTC. It yields the protein CASSPYGDQETQYF.

At least ten counts were recorded for this clonotype. The CDR3 coding sequence is TGCAGTGCCCCCGGACTAGCGGGCCTGGGAGATACGCAGTATTTT. It encodes CSAPGLAGLGDTQYF. The chain uses TRBV20-1 and TRBJ2-3; 11 bases are shared with TRBD2. From germline, CDR1 is DFQATT and CDR2 SNEGSKA (reference sequence). The ends lost 6 bases at V and 5 bases at J; junction bases unmatched: 10. This CDR3 has 15 amino acids.

V usage is TRBV11-2 and J usage is TRBJ2-7; either TRBD1 or TRBD2 may supply D (5 bases each). V was pared by 0 bases and J by 3 bases, with 15 bases between. This CDR3 has 16 amino acids. Germline CDR1 reads SGHAT; CDR2 reads FQNNGV. CDR3 residues: CASSLEPLGTFYEQYF. The DNA of the CDR3 is TGTGCCAGCAGCTTAGAGCCCCTCGGGACCTTCTACGAGCAGTACTTC. Full variable domain (remainder filled in from reference TRBV11-2 and TRBJ2-7): EAGVAQSPRYKIIEKRQSVAFWCNPISGHATLYWYQQILGQGPKLLIQFQNNGVVDDSQLPKDRFSAERLKGVDSTLKIQPAKLEDSAVYLCASSLEPLGTFYEQYFGPGTRLTVT.

This clonotype was seen only a few times. This sequence joins TRBV12-3 or TRBV12-4 and TRBJ2-3; D is undetermined. The V end lost 0 bases, the J end lost 4 bases, and 11 bases lay between the germline ends. This CDR3 spans 15 amino acids. The CDR3 DNA reads as TGTGCCAGCAGTTTAGCGATCAGCAGACCAGATACGCAGTATTTT. As protein: CASSLAISRPDTQYF.

This clonotype was recorded many times. The V gene is TRBV10-2, the J gene TRBJ2-3; 8 bases match TRBD2. The V gene's germline CDR1 is WSHSY and CDR2 SAAADI. The V and J ends lost 0 bases and 4 bases, in that order; junction bases with no gene match: 6. The CDR3 is 16 residues long. CDR3 sequence (DNA): TGCGCCAGCAGTGAGTCGGGACTAGGTTCGTCAGATACGCAGTATTTT. The encoded protein is CASSESGLGSSDTQYF.

The J gene is TRBJ2-3, the V gene TRBV30; D possibly uses TRBD1 or TRBD2 (5 bases each). V shed 2 bases and J shed 0 bases, with 9 bases lying between them. The germline gives CDR1 GTSNPN, CDR2 SVGIG (reference sequence). This CDR3 region has 14 residues. The CDR3 DNA reads as TGTGCCTGGAGTTCGGGACGGAGCACAGATACGCAGTATTTT. Protein sequence: CAWSSGRSTDTQYF.

This clonotype was recorded a few times. The V and J genes are TRBV27 and TRBJ1-1, with unresolved D. This CDR3 contains 13 residues. Trimming took 3 bases from V and 5 from J, leaving 10 bases between them. Germline CDR1 and CDR2: MNHEY and SMNVEV (reference sequence). The DNA of the CDR3 is TGTGCCAGCAGTTTTCGCGCGCTGACTGAAGCTTTCTTT. This sequence encodes CASSFRALTEAFF.

This clonotype showed up many times. The chain recombines TRBV12-3 or TRBV12-4 with TRBJ1-2; tentative D call: TRBD1 (6 bases). The CDR3 sequence is 13 residues long. Trimming pared 6 bases from V and 2 bases from J, leaving 10 bases between. The CDR3 reads CASRKGGNYGYTF. In DNA form, the CDR3 reads TGTGCCAGCAGGAAAGGGGGGAACTATGGCTACACCTTC.

This sequence joins TRBV7-9 and TRBJ2-4; D is uncertain. CDR3 length equals 19 residues. Germline values: CDR1 SEHNR, CDR2 FQNEAQ (reference sequence). With 1 base removed from V and 2 bases from J, the gap between germline ends came to 21 bases. CDR3 bases: TGTGCCAGCAGCTTAGTACTGGTCCTCAGGTTCGGAACCAAAAACATTCAGTACTTC. It specifies CASSLVLVLRFGTKNIQYF.

In this sample, this clonotype turned up many times. The CDR3: CASSVGPQGDTGELFF. The CDR3 DNA is TGTGCCAGCAGCGTAGGCCCTCAGGGAGATACCGGGGAGCTGTTTTTT. The chain is built from TRBV9 and TRBJ2-2; D is perhaps TRBD1 or TRBD2 (5 bases each). Trimming took 0 bases from V and 5 from J, leaving 14 bases between them. The CDR3 loop spans 16 amino acids. Germline V CDR1 and CDR2: SGDLS, YYNGEE.